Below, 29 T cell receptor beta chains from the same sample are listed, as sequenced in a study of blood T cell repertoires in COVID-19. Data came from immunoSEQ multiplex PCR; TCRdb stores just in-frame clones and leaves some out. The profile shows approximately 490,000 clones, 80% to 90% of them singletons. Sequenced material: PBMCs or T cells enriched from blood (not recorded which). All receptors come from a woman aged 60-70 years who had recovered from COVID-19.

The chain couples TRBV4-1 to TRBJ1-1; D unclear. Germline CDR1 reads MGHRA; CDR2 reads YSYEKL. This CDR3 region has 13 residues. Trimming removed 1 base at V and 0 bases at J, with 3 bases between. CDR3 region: CASSQAMNTEAFF. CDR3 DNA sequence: TGCGCCAGCAGCCAAGCCATGAACACTGAAGCTTTCTTT.

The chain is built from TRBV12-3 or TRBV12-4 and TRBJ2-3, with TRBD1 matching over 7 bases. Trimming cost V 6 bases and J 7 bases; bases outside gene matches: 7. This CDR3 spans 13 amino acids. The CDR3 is CASREGGAYTQYF. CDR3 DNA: TGTGCCAGCAGGGAAGGGGGCGCTTATACGCAGTATTTT.

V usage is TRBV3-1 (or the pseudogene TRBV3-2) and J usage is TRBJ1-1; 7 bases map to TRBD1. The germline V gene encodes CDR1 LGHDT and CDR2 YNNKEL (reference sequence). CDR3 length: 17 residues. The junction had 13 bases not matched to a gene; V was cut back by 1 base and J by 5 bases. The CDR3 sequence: CASSQVGMKGARTEAFF. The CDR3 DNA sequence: TGTGCCAGCAGCCAAGTGGGAATGAAGGGGGCGAGGACTGAAGCTTTCTTT.

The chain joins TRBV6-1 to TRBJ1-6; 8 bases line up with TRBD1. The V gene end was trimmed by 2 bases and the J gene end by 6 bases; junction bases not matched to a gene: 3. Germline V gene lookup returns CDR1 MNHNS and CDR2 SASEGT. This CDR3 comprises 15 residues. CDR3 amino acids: CASSEPDRGNSPLHF. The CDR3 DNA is TGTGCCAGCAGTGAACCTGACAGGGGTAATTCACCCCTCCACTTT.

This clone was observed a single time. CDR3 loop: CASSLDRGSSPLHF. The CDR3 DNA follows: TGTGCCAGCAGCCTTGACAGGGGGTCTTCACCCCTCCACTTT. The chain joins TRBV11-2 to TRBJ1-6; TRBD1 matches at 9 bases. CDR1 SGHAT and CDR2 FQNNGV come from the germline V gene. V was pared by 5 bases and J by 9 bases, with 5 bases of the junction left unmatched. The CDR3 consists of 14 residues.

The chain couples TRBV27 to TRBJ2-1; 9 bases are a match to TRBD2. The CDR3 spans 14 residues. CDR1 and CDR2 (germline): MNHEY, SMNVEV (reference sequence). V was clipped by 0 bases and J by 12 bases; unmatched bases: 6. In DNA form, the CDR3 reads TGTGCCAGCAGTTTATCCCCCGCGGGGGGGCGGCAGTTCTTC. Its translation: CASSLSPAGGRQFF.

The CDR3 DNA reads as TGTGCCAGCAGTTTTGGGAGACAGCCCCAGCATTTT. Translating gives CASSFGRQPQHF. V gene TRBV28 combines with J gene TRBJ1-5; no definite D call. V lost 3 bases and J 7 bases, leaving 7 bases between the germline ends. CDR3 length: 12 amino acids. The germline CDR1 and CDR2 sequences are MDHEN and SYDVKM.

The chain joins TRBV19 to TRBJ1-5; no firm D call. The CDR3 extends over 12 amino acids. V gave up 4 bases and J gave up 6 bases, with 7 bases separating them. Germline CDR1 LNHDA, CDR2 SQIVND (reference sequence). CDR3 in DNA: TGTGCCAGTAGTAAAAGAGGTCAGCCCCAGCATTTT. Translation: CASSKRGQPQHF.

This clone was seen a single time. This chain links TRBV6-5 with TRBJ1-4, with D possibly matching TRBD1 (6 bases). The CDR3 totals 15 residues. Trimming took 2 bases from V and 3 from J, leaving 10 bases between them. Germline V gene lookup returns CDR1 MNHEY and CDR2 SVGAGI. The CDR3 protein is CASSYRGTPNEKLFF. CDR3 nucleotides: TGTGCCAGCAGTTACAGGGGGACCCCTAATGAAAAACTGTTTTTT.

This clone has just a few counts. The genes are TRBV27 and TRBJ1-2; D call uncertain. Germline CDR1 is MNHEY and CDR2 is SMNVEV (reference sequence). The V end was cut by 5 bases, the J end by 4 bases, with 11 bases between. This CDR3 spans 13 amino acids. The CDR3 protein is CASSLNLLYGYTF. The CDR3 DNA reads TGTGCCAGCAGTCTAAACTTGCTCTATGGCTACACCTTC.

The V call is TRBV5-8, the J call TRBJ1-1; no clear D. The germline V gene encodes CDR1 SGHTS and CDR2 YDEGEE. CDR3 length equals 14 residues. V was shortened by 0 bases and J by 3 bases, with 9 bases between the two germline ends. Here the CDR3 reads CASSLGRLDTEAFF. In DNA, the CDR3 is TGTGCCAGCAGCTTGGGTCGGTTAGACACTGAAGCTTTCTTT.

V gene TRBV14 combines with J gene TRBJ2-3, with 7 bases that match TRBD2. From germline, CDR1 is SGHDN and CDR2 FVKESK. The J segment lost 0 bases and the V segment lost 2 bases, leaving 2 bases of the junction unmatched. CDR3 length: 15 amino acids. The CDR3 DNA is TGTGCCAGCAGCCAACGCGGGGGTAGCACAGATACGCAGTATTTT. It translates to CASSQRGGSTDTQYF.

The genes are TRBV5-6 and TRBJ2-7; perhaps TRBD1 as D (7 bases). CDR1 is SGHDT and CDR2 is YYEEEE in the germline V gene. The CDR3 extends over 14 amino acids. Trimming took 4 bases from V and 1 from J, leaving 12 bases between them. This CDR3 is CASSPGGTSYEQYF. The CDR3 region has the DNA TGTGCCAGCAGCCCAGGGGGGACATCCTACGAGCAGTACTTC. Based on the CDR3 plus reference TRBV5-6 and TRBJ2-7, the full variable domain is DAGVTQSPTHLIKTRGQQVTLRCSPKSGHDTVSWYQQALGQGPQFIFQYYEEEERQRGNFPDRFSGHQFPNYSSELNVNALLLGDSALYLCASSPGGTSYEQYFGPGTRLTVT.

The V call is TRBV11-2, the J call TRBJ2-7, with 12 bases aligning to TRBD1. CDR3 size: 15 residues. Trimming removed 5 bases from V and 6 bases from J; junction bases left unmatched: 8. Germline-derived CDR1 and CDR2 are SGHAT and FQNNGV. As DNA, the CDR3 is TGTGCCAGCAGCCTACGGGACAGGGGGCGTTTCGAGCAGTACTTC. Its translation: CASSLRDRGRFEQYF. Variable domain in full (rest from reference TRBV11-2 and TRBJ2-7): EAGVAQSPRYKIIEKRQSVAFWCNPISGHATLYWYQQILGQGPKLLIQFQNNGVVDDSQLPKDRFSAERLKGVDSTLKIQPAKLEDSAVYLCASSLRDRGRFEQYFGPGTRLTVT.

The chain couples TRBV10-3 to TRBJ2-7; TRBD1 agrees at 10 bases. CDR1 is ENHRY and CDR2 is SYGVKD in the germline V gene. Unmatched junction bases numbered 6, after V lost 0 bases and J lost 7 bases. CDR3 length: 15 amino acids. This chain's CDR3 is CAISESSGTGVEQYV. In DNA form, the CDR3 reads TGTGCCATCAGTGAGTCGTCCGGGACAGGGGTTGAGCAGTACGTC.

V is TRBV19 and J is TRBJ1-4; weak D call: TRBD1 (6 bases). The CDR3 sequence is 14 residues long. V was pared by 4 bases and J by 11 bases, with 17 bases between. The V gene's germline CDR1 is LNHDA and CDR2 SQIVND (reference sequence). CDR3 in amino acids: CASSTRQVSTKLFF. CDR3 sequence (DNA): TGTGCCAGTAGTACGAGACAGGTGTCGACGAAACTGTTTTTT.

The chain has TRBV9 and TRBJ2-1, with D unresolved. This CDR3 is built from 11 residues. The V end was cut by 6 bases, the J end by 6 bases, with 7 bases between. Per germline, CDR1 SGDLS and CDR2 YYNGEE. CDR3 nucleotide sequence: TGTGCCAGCACCCCTCGCAATGAGCAGTTCTTC. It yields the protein CASTPRNEQFF.

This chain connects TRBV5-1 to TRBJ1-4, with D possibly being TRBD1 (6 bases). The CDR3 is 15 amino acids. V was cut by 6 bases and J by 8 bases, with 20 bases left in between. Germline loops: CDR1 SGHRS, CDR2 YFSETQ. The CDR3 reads CASNRGEGGVEKLFF. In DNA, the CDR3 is TGCGCCAGCAACCGAGGGGAGGGGGGCGTCGAAAAACTGTTTTTT.

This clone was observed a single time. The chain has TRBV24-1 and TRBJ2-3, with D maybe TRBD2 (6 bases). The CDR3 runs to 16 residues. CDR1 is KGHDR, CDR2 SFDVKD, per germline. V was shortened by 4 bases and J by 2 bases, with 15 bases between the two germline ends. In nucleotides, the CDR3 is TGTGCCACCAGTGAACCAAAGGACTACGCCACAGATACGCAGTATTTT. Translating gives CATSEPKDYATDTQYF.

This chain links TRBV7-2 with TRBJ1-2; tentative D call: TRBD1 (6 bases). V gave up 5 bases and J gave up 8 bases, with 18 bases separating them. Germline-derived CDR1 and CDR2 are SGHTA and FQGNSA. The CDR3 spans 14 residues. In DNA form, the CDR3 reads TGTGCCAGCAGCCTACAGGGCGCCGGGTGGGGCTACACCTTC. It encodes CASSLQGAGWGYTF.

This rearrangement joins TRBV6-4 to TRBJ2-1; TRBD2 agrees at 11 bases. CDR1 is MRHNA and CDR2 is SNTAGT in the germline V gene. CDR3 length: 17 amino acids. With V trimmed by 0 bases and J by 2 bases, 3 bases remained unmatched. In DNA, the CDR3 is TGTGCCAGCAGTGACTCACCGGGACTAGCGGCCTACAATGAGCAGTTCTTC. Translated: CASSDSPGLAAYNEQFF.

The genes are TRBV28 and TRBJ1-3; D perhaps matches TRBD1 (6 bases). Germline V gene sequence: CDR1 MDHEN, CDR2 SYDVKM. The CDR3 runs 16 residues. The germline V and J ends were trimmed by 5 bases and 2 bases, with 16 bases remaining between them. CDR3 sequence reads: CASSQRGNRAGNTIYF. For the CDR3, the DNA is TGTGCCAGCAGTCAGAGAGGGAACAGGGCTGGAAACACCATATATTTT.

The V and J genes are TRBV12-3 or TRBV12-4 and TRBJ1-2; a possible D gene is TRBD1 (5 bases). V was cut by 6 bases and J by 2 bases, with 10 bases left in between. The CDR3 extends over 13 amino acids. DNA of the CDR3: TGTGCCAGCAGGGAAGGGGCAAACTATGGCTACACCTTC. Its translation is CASREGANYGYTF.

The CDR3 loop is CASSLEGSPLRQPQHF. CDR3 coding DNA: TGTGCCAGCAGCTTGGAAGGGAGTCCCCTTAGACAGCCCCAGCATTTT. The V call is TRBV5-5, the J call TRBJ1-5; no definite D call. V was cut by 0 bases and J by 7 bases, with 17 bases left in between. The CDR3 length is 16 residues. Germline-derived CDR1 and CDR2 are SGHKS and YYEKEE (reference sequence).

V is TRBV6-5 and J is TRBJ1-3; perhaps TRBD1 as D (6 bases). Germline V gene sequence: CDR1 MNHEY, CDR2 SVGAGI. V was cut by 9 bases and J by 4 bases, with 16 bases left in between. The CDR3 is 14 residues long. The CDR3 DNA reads TGTGCCAGTAAGCTCCCGGGACAAGGAAACACCATATATTTT. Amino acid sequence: CASKLPGQGNTIYF.

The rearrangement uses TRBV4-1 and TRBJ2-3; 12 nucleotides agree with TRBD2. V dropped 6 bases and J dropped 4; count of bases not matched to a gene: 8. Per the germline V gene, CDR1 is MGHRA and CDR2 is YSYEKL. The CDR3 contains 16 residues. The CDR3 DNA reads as TGCGCCAGCAGATCTAGCGGGGGGGTGGCGGCAGATACGCAGTATTTT. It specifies CASRSSGGVAADTQYF.

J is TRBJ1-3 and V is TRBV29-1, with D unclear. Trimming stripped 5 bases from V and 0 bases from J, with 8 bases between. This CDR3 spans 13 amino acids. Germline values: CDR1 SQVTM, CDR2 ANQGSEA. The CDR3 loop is CSVRTVSGNTIYF. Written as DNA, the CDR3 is TGCAGCGTTCGGACTGTCTCTGGAAACACCATATATTTT.

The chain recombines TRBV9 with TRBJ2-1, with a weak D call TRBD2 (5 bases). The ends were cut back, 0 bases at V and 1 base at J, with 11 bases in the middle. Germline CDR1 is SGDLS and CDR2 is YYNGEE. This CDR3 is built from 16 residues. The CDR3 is CASSVAPSTSYNEQFF. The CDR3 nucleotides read TGTGCCAGCAGCGTAGCGCCTAGCACTTCCTACAATGAGCAGTTCTTC.

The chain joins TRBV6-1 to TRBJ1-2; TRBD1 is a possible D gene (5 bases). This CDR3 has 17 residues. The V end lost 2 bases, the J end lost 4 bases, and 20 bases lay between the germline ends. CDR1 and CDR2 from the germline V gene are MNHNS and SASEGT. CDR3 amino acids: CASSERPPGTGLYGYTF. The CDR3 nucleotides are TGTGCCAGCAGTGAAAGGCCACCGGGGACGGGACTCTATGGCTACACCTTC.